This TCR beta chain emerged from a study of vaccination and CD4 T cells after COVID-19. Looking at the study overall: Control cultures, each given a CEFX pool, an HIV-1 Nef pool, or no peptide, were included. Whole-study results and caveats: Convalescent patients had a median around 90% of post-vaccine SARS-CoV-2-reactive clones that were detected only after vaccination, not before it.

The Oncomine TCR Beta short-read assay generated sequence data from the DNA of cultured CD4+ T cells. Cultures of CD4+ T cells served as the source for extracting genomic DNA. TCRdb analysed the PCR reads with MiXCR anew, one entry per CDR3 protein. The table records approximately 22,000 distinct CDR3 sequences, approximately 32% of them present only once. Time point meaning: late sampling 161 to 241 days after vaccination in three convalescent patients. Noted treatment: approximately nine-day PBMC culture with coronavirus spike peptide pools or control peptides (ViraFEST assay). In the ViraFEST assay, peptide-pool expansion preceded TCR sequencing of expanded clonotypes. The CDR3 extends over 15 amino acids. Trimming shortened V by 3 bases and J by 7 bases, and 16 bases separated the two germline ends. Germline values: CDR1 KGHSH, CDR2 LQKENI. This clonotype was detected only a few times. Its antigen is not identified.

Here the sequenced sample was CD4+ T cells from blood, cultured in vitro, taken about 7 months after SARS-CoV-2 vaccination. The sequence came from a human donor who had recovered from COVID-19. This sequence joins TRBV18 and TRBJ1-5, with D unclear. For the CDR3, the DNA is TGTGCCAGCTCACCTCGAGGGTCCCAAGAGCAGCCCCAGCATTTT. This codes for CASSPRGSQEQPQHF.